The 3 T cell receptor beta chains presented below share a single source sample, sequenced in a study of T cells in Graves' hyperthyroidism and ophthalmopathy. RNA transcripts were the template for amplifying TCR beta CDR3 regions. The HTBI set primed first-round TCR CDR3 RT-PCR. MiXCR, run by TCRdb on the multiplex PCR reads, gives a single entry per CDR3 protein. The sample includes over 500,000 distinct CDR3 sequences, less than 15% of them seen just once. The material sequenced was blood. Source of these receptors: a middle-aged woman with Graves' hyperthyroidism.

The chain links TRBV6-4 to TRBJ2-7; 8 bases line up with TRBD1. The V and J ends lost 7 bases and 3 bases, in that order; junction bases with no gene match: 14. CDR1 is MRHNA and CDR2 is SNTAGT in the germline V gene. The CDR3 is 16 amino acids. CDR3 region: CASKTYPGQEFYEQYF. DNA for the CDR3: TGTGCCAGCAAAACGTACCCGGGACAGGAGTTCTACGAGCAGTACTTC.

This clonotype was seen many times. Here the CDR3 reads CASSSAPGQGAISSNQPQHF. CDR3 bases: TGTGCCAGCAGTTCAGCTCCGGGACAGGGGGCGATCTCTAGCAATCAGCCCCAGCATTTT. V is TRBV28 and J is TRBJ1-5; TRBD1 aligns across 12 bases. The CDR3 length is 20 residues. Germline V gene data show CDR1 as MDHEN and CDR2 as SYDVKM. J gave up 0 bases and V 4 bases, and 13 bases lay outside the gene matches. Variable domain in full (rest from reference TRBV28 and TRBJ1-5): DVKVTQSSRYLVKRTGEKVFLECVQDMDHENMFWYRQDPGLGLRLIYFSYDVKMKEKGDIPEGYSVSREKKERFSLILESASTNQTSMYLCASSSAPGQGAISSNQPQHFGDGTRLSIL.

This clonotype was counted ten times or more. This chain joins TRBV27 and TRBJ2-1; TRBD2 aligns across 8 bases. The CDR3 loop spans 15 amino acids. Germline trimming cut 0 bases from V and 8 bases from J; bases unmatched to any gene: 6. Germline V CDR1 and CDR2: MNHEY, SMNVEV (reference sequence). The CDR3 spells CASSLSGTSWYEQFF. The CDR3, as DNA: TGTGCCAGCAGTTTATCTGGGACTAGTTGGTATGAGCAGTTCTTC.